This is a list of T cell receptor beta chains from one sample in a study of OX40 agonist ivuxolimab in advanced cancers. Assay: immunoSEQ multiplex PCR; the TCRdb copy retains only in-frame clones and omits some. The table has about 73,000 clones, just under 90% seen once. The material sequenced was CD4+ or CD8+ T cells sorted from blood, taken in a trial of the OX40 agonist ivuxolimab. These TCRs come from an adult with an advanced solid tumor such as melanoma, head and neck, liver or kidney cancer. The CDR3 runs from the conserved cysteine through the conserved F or W. Fields, in order: clone size, D gene, V gene, J gene, CDR3 protein, CDR3 DNA. The D gene is left open where the match is weak. Only some rows state a clone size, as once, few, many or a class for expanded clones.

-,TRBD1,TRBV9,TRBJ2-7,CASSEGTGGGYEQYF,TGTGCCAGCAGCGAGGGGACAGGGGGAGGCTACGAGCAGTACTTC
-,-,TRBV4-3,TRBJ1-2,CASSQDWQGSNYGYTF,TGCGCCAGCAGCCAAGATTGGCAGGGATCTAACTATGGCTACACCTTC
-,TRBD1,TRBV29-1,TRBJ1-2,CSVWTGDGYGYTF,TGCAGCGTCTGGACAGGTGACGGTTATGGCTACACCTTC
-,-,TRBV13,TRBJ2-2,CASSSQGGRTGELFF,TGTGCCAGCAGCTCCCAAGGGGGTCGTACCGGGGAGCTGTTTTTT
-,TRBD2,TRBV6-5,TRBJ2-7,CASSYSTSGRGEQYF,TGTGCCAGCAGTTACTCGACTAGCGGGAGGGGCGAGCAGTACTTC
-,-,TRBV7-9,TRBJ2-1,CASSFPGKRKVQFF,TGTGCCAGCAGCTTTCCGGGGAAACGGAAGGTGCAGTTCTTC
-,TRBD2,TRBV5-1,TRBJ2-3,CASSPTSGRTDTQYF,TGCGCCAGCAGTCCAACTAGCGGGAGAACAGATACGCAGTATTTT
-,TRBD2,TRBV30,TRBJ2-7,CAGTLSGGANEQYF,TGTGCCGGAACCCTTTCGGGAGGAGCCAACGAGCAGTACTTC
-,TRBD2,TRBV7-2,TRBJ2-3,CASSLGTSGTDTQYF,TGTGCCAGCAGCCTCGGGACTAGCGGCACAGATACGCAGTATTTT
-,-,TRBV7-9,TRBJ2-1,CASSRTESSYNEQFF,TGTGCCAGCAGTCGGACGGAGAGCTCCTACAATGAGCAGTTCTTC
-,-,TRBV7-3,TRBJ2-2,CASSPDFGGELFF,TGTGCCAGCAGCCCGGACTTCGGCGGGGAGCTGTTTTTT
few,TRBD1,TRBV7-9,TRBJ1-2,CASSYDRGRRGYGYTF,TGTGCCAGCAGCTACGACAGGGGGCGCCGAGGCTATGGCTACACCTTC
-,-,TRBV7-9,TRBJ2-3,CASSRLIGWDTQYF,TGTGCCAGCAGTAGGCTAATAGGGTGGGATACGCAGTATTTT
-,-,TRBV7-9,TRBJ2-7,CASSLGAQLKEYF,TGTGCCAGCAGCTTAGGCGCACAGCTAAAGGAGTACTTC
-,-,TRBV15,TRBJ2-4,CATSSIRGSKNIQYF,TGTGCCACCAGCAGTATCAGGGGTTCCAAAAACATTCAGTACTTC
-,TRBD2,TRBV5-1,TRBJ2-1,CASSFGTSGNNEQFF,TGCGCCAGCAGCTTCGGGACTAGCGGAAACAATGAGCAGTTCTTC
-,TRBD2,TRBV11-1,TRBJ2-1,CASSPGLAGDEQFF,TGTGCCAGCAGCCCCGGACTAGCGGGAGATGAGCAGTTCTTC
-,-,TRBV28,TRBJ1-3,CASRPDRGNTIYF,TGTGCCAGCAGACCCGACAGAGGAAACACCATATATTTT
few,-,TRBV5-1,TRBJ1-4,CASIQGNEKLFF,TGCGCCAGCATCCAGGGGAATGAAAAACTGTTTTTT
-,TRBD1,TRBV6-6,TRBJ2-5,CASSYRQGFGETQYF,TGTGCCAGCAGTTACCGACAGGGATTCGGGGAGACCCAGTACTTC
-,TRBD2,TRBV2,TRBJ2-1,CASIRTSGSEQFF,TGTGCCAGCATTCGGACTAGCGGGAGTGAGCAGTTCTTC
-,-,TRBV19,TRBJ1-5,CASSIAQDGQPQHF,TGTGCCAGTAGTATAGCGCAGGATGGTCAGCCCCAGCATTTT
-,-,TRBV5-6,TRBJ2-2,CASSPPGGQPNTGELFF,TGTGCCAGCAGCCCCCCGGGGGGACAGCCGAACACCGGGGAGCTGTTTTTT
-,TRBD1,TRBV6-1,TRBJ1-5,CASYRGFGQPQHF,TGTGCCAGCTACAGGGGGTTCGGTCAGCCCCAGCATTTT
-,-,TRBV6-9,TRBJ2-7,CAIERPTVEFYEQYF,TGTGCCATCGAGCGGCCCACGGTTGAGTTTTACGAGCAGTACTTC
-,-,TRBV30,TRBJ2-7,CAWSRAGATYEQYF,TGTGCCTGGAGTCGGGCAGGGGCCACCTACGAGCAGTACTTC
-,TRBD2,TRBV9,TRBJ2-7,CASSVELAGLCSYEQYF,TGTGCCAGCAGCGTAGAACTAGCGGGACTATGTTCCTACGAGCAGTACTTC
once,-,TRBV5-1,TRBJ2-5,CASSSGPEGTQYF,TGCGCCAGCAGCTCCGGGCCTGAGGGGACCCAGTACTTC
once,-,TRBV5-1,TRBJ1-1,CASGGPGSTPAFF,TGCGCCAGCGGGGGGCCCGGTAGCACCCCAGCTTTCTTT
-,TRBD2,TRBV5-1,TRBJ2-1,CASSLSLAGGPDEQFF,TGCGCCAGCAGTTTATCCCTAGCGGGAGGGCCGGATGAGCAGTTCTTC
once,TRBD2,TRBV4-1,TRBJ2-1,CASSPRDSGMSFYNEQFF,TGCGCCAGCAGCCCCCGCGACAGCGGGATGAGTTTCTACAATGAGCAGTTCTTC